This T cell receptor beta chain comes out of a study of blood T cell repertoires in COVID-19. Looking at the study overall: The cDNA or gDNA used as material had been derived from T cells, B-cell-depleted T cells, or PBMCs.

Clones were read by immunoSEQ multiplex PCR, and TCRdb kept only the in-frame ones, dropping some. The repertoire holds 97,000 or so clones, with roughly 82% as singletons. This clone was detected a few times. The V end was cut by 2 bases, the J end by 4 bases, with 12 bases between. CDR1 is SEHNR, CDR2 FQNEAQ, per germline (reference sequence). The CDR3 covers 14 residues. Source material: peripheral blood. The source is a man aged 80 or over with acute or convalescent COVID-19. The V gene is TRBV7-9, the J gene TRBJ2-7, with D tentatively TRBD2 (6 bases). CDR3 in DNA: TGTGCCAGCAGCTTAATCGGAGGGCAATACGAGCAGTACTTC. Amino acids: CASSLIGGQYEQYF.